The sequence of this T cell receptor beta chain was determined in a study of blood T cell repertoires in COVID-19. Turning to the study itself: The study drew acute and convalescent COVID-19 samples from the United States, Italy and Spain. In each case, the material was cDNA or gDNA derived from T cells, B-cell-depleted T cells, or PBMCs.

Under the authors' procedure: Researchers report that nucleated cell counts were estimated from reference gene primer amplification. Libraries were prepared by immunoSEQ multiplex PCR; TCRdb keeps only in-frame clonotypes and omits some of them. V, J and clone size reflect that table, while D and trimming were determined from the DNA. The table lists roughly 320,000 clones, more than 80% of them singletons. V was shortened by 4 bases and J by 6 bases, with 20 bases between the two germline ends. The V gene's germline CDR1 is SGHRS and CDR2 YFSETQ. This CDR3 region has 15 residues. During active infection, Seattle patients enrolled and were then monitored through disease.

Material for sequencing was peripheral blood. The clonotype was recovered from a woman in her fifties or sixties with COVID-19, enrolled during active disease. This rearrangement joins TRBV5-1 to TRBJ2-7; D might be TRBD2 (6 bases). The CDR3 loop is CASSLVAGGTSEQYF. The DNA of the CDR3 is TGCGCCAGCAGCCTGGTAGCTGGAGGGACGTCCGAGCAGTACTTC. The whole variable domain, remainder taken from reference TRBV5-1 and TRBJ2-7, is KAGVTQTPRYLIKTRGQQVTLSCSPISGHRSVSWYQQTPGQGLQFLFEYFSETQRNKGNFPGRFSGRQFSNSRSEMNVSTLELGDSALYLCASSLVAGGTSEQYFGPGTRLTVT.